This record looks at one T cell receptor (beta chain) sequence and its context. This entry comes from a study of shared clonotypes between healthy human individuals. PBMC DNA, left unsorted, was sequenced on ten immunoSEQ deep assay plates. TCRdb's table, derived via immunoSEQ multiplex PCR, lists solely in-frame clones and lacks some. The sample gives about half a million clones, 78% of which show up once; more than 10% is in the top ten. It was around 100 million PBMCs that unsorted samples used for genomic DNA. The sequencing sample was made of PBMCs. The source is a woman between 35 and 50 years old in good health. Some clones in this sample may be carry-over from other donors' samples.

The CDR3 here is CASSPVRVADTQYF. The CDR3 bases are TGTGCCAGCAGCCCCGTTAGGGTAGCAGATACGCAGTATTTT. V usage is TRBV2 and J usage is TRBJ2-3; D call uncertain. The CDR3 loop spans 14 amino acids. The V end lost 6 bases, the J end lost 4 bases, and 14 bases lay between the germline ends. The germline V gene encodes CDR1 SNHLY and CDR2 FYNNEI.